Listed below are T cell receptor beta chains from one sample, sequenced in a study of CXCR3-negative and CXCR3-positive naive CD8 T cells. Reprocessing the 5' RACE reads, TCRdb reports a single entry for every CDR3 protein and omits DNA. This sample's clone table lists around 160,000 distinct CDR3 sequences. Source material: naive CXCR3+ CD8+ T cells from blood. All receptors come from a human donor in good health. Some clones in this sample may be carry-over from other donors' samples. The CDR3 runs from the conserved cysteine through the conserved F or W.

CDR3aa: CASSLIGAYEQYF; j_gene: TRBJ2-7; v_gene: TRBV28; len: 13
CDR3aa: CASSQDRETPVGHEQFF; j_gene: TRBJ2-1; v_gene: TRBV14; len: 17
CDR3aa: CASSQETLRTNEKLFF; j_gene: TRBJ1-4; v_gene: TRBV4-1; len: 16
CDR3aa: CASGLPPDYEQFF; j_gene: TRBJ2-1; v_gene: TRBV12-5; len: 13
CDR3aa: CASRGDKSPEAFF; j_gene: TRBJ1-1; v_gene: TRBV12-3/TRBV12-4; len: 13
CDR3aa: CASSHRLEEGVGDEQFF; j_gene: TRBJ2-1; v_gene: TRBV5-1; len: 17
CDR3aa: CSVDGLAGGRTDTQYF; j_gene: TRBJ2-3; v_gene: TRBV29-1; len: 16
CDR3aa: CASSEAWASTYEQYF; j_gene: TRBJ2-7; v_gene: TRBV2; len: 15
CDR3aa: CSVRVESSYNEQFF; j_gene: TRBJ2-1; v_gene: TRBV29-1; len: 14
CDR3aa: CASSFGLAGEGETQYF; j_gene: TRBJ2-5; v_gene: TRBV7-9; len: 16
CDR3aa: CASSLDISATDTQYF; j_gene: TRBJ2-3; v_gene: TRBV5-1; len: 15
CDR3aa: CASSGTGNTGELFF; j_gene: TRBJ2-2; v_gene: TRBV11-2; len: 14
CDR3aa: CASSQEVGQYYEQYF; j_gene: TRBJ2-7; v_gene: TRBV4-1; len: 15
CDR3aa: CASSQDTGDVRAFF; j_gene: TRBJ1-1; v_gene: TRBV3-1; len: 14
CDR3aa: CASSLVISTDTQYF; j_gene: TRBJ2-3; v_gene: TRBV27; len: 14
CDR3aa: CASSLRSEGMGYGYTF; j_gene: TRBJ1-2; v_gene: TRBV28; len: 16
CDR3aa: CASSLASMTQYF; j_gene: TRBJ2-5; v_gene: TRBV5-6; len: 12
CDR3aa: CASSTLAGLAGGEVPEQFF; j_gene: TRBJ2-1; v_gene: TRBV6-1; len: 19
CDR3aa: CATSRDFGRESYTF; j_gene: TRBJ1-2; v_gene: TRBV15; len: 14
CDR3aa: CASSYFAGNYEQYF; j_gene: TRBJ2-7; v_gene: TRBV6-5; len: 14
CDR3aa: CASSIDRGPGTDTQYF; j_gene: TRBJ2-3; v_gene: TRBV7-8; len: 16
CDR3aa: CSARDGLPEQFF; j_gene: TRBJ2-1; v_gene: TRBV20-1; len: 12
CDR3aa: CASSLVGSGTDTQYF; j_gene: TRBJ2-3; v_gene: TRBV12-3/TRBV12-4; len: 15
CDR3aa: CASSQGLTNEQFF; j_gene: TRBJ2-1; v_gene: TRBV3-1; len: 13
CDR3aa: CSARDLAGSSYEQYF; j_gene: TRBJ2-7; v_gene: TRBV20-1; len: 15
CDR3aa: CSVIWTSRSYEQYF; j_gene: TRBJ2-7; v_gene: TRBV29-1; len: 14